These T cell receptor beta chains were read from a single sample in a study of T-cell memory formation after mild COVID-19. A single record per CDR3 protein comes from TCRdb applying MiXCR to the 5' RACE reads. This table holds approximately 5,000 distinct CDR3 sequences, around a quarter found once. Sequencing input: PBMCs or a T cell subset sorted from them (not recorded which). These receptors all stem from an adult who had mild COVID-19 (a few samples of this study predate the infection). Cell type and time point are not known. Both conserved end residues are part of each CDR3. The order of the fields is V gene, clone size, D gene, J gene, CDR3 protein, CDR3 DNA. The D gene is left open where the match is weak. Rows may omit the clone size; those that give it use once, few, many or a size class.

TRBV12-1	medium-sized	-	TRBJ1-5	CASSLHGTIDSNQPQHF	TGTGCCAGCAGCTTACACGGGACAATTGATAGCAATCAGCCCCAGCATTTT
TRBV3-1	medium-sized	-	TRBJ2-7	CASSLSHEQYF	TGTGCCAGCAGCCTTAGCCACGAGCAGTACTTC
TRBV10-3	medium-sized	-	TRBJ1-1	CAINVVPELNTEAFF	TGTGCCATCAACGTGGTTCCAGAGCTGAACACTGAAGCTTTCTTT
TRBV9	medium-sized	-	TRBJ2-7	CASSVEGGGSYEQYF	TGTGCCAGCAGCGTAGAAGGGGGAGGCTCCTACGAGCAGTACTTC
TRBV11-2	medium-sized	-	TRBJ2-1	CASSVKLAHEQFF	TGTGCCAGCAGCGTAAAACTAGCTCACGAGCAGTTCTTC
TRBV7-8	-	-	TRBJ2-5	CASSRGRVQETQYF	TGTGCCAGCAGCAGGGGGAGGGTCCAAGAGACCCAGTACTTC
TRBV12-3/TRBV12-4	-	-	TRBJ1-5	CASSLAGEPQHF	TGTGCCAGCAGTTTAGCGGGGGAGCCCCAGCATTTT
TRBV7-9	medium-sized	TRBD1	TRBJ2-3	CASSLLTGGADTQYF	TGTGCCAGCAGCTTATTGACAGGGGGGGCAGATACGCAGTATTTT
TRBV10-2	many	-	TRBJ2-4	CASSESLFLAKNIQYF	TGCGCCAGCAGTGAGTCCCTATTTCTAGCCAAAAACATTCAGTACTTC
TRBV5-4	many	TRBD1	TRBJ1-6	CASSLVGQGGSSPLHF	TGTGCCAGCAGCTTGGTCGGACAGGGGGGGTCTTCACCCCTCCACTTT
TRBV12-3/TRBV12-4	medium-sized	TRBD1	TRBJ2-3	CASSYRQGVTDTQYF	TGTGCCAGCAGTTATCGACAGGGGGTAACAGATACGCAGTATTTT
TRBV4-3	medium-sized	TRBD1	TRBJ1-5	CASSQDGGTGEQPQHF	TGCGCCAGCAGCCAAGATGGAGGGACAGGGGAACAGCCCCAGCATTTT
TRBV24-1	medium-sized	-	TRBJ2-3	CATSDIRDKADTQYF	TGTGCCACCAGTGATATACGGGACAAAGCGGATACGCAGTATTTT
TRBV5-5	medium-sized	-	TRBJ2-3	CASSYSQGTDTQYF	TGTGCCAGCAGTTATTCGCAGGGCACAGATACGCAGTATTTT
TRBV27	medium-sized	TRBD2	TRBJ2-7	CASRAGVAYEQYF	TGTGCCAGCAGGGCGGGGGTAGCCTACGAGCAGTACTTC
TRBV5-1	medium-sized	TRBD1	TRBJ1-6	CASSSGQGGSGALHF	TGCGCCAGCAGCTCGGGACAGGGGGGGTCTGGGGCCCTCCACTTT
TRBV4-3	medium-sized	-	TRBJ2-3	CASSPTGFGDTQYF	TGCGCCAGCAGCCCTACAGGGTTTGGAGATACGCAGTATTTT
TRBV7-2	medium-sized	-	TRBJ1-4	CASSPGGGRATNEKLFF	TGTGCCAGCAGCCCCGGCGGAGGGCGTGCAACTAATGAAAAACTGTTTTTT
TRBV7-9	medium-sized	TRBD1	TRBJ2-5	CASSDRGIQETQYF	TGTGCCAGCAGCGACAGGGGGATTCAAGAGACCCAGTACTTC
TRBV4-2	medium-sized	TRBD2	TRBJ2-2	CASSQDRASGNTGELFF	TGTGCCAGCAGCCAAGATCGGGCTAGCGGGAACACCGGGGAGCTGTTTTTT
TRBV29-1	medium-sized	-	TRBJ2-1	CSVEGRGGYNEQFF	TGCAGCGTTGAAGGCAGGGGGGGCTACAATGAGCAGTTCTTC
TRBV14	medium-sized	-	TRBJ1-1	CASSQEGRGTWNTEAFF	TGTGCCAGCAGCCAAGAAGGTAGAGGTACATGGAACACTGAAGCTTTCTTT
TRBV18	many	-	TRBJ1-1	CASERGSNTEAFF	TGTGCCAGCGAGCGGGGCTCGAACACTGAAGCTTTCTTT
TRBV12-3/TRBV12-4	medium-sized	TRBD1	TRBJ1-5	CASSPRGGTGRWGNQPQHF	TGTGCCAGCAGTCCAAGGGGCGGGACAGGGCGGTGGGGCAATCAGCCCCAGCATTTT
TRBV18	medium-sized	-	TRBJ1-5	CASSPRDQVQPQHF	TGTGCCAGCTCACCACGGGATCAGGTCCAGCCCCAGCATTTT
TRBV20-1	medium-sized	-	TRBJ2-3	CSAVPGVGTDTQYF	TGCAGTGCTGTCCCGGGTGTTGGCACAGATACGCAGTATTTT
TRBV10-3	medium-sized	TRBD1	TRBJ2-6	CAISGTGGPGANVLTF	TGTGCCATCAGTGGAACAGGGGGACCTGGGGCCAACGTCCTGACTTTC
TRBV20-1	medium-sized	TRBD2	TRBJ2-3	CSARGLADHTGGPADTQYF	TGCAGTGCGCGGGGACTAGCGGACCATACGGGGGGGCCAGCAGATACGCAGTATTTT
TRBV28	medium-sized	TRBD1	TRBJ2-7	CASATGTGGYEQYF	TGTGCCAGCGCTACCGGGACAGGCGGGTACGAGCAGTACTTC
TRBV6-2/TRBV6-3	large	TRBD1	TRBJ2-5	CASSGQGRTQYF	TGTGCCAGCAGTGGACAGGGGAGGACCCAGTACTTC
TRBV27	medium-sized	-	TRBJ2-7	CASSHGIRSYEQYF	TGTGCCAGCAGTCACGGGATCCGCTCCTACGAGCAGTACTTC
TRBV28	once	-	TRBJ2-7	CASSLSLLGVYEQYF	TGTGCCAGCAGTTTAAGCCTCTTGGGTGTCTACGAGCAGTACTTC
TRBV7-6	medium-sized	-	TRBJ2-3	CASSYTSTDTQYF	TGTGCCAGCAGCTACACTAGCACAGATACGCAGTATTTT
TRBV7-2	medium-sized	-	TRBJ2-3	CASSLGITDTQYF	TGTGCCAGCAGCTTGGGGATTACAGATACGCAGTATTTT
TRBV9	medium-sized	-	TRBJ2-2	CASSVDWGRTGELFF	TGTGCCAGCAGCGTAGATTGGGGGCGCACCGGGGAGCTGTTTTTT
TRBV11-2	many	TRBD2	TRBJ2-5	CASSLGVVVAGGFETQYF	TGTGCCAGCAGCTTAGGGGTGGTTGTGGCGGGGGGGTTTGAGACCCAGTACTTC
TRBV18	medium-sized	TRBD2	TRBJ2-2	CASSPRTRGDTGELFF	TGTGCCAGCTCTCCCCGGACACGGGGGGACACCGGGGAGCTGTTTTTT
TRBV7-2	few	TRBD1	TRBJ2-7	CASRSTGTDAYEQYF	TGTGCCAGCAGGTCTACCGGGACAGACGCCTACGAGCAGTACTTC
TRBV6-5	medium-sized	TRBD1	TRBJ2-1	CASSTDRVNEQFF	TGTGCCAGCAGTACCGACAGGGTCAATGAGCAGTTCTTC
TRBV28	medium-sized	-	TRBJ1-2	CASSYRQIGNYGYTF	TGTGCCAGCAGTTATAGACAGATAGGGAACTATGGCTACACCTTC
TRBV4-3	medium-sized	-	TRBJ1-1	CASSRFSAMNTEAFF	TGCGCCAGCAGCCGATTCTCCGCAATGAACACTGAAGCTTTCTTT
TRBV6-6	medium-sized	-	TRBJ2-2	CASGGQTNTGELFF	TGTGCCAGCGGGGGACAAACGAACACCGGGGAGCTGTTTTTT